The 28 T cell receptor beta chains reported below all come from one sample, sequenced in a study of shared clonotypes between healthy human individuals. Libraries were prepared by immunoSEQ multiplex PCR; TCRdb keeps only in-frame clonotypes and omits some of them. The repertoire holds some 2,100,000 clones, approximately 96% seen once, with roughly 0.13% in the top ten. Input material: naive CD4+ T cells sorted from blood. Subset indicated: CD45RA+ positively selected. Every receptor here comes from a man between 18 and 29 years old in good health.

V gene TRBV9 combines with J gene TRBJ2-7; 9 bases are shared with TRBD2. CDR3 length: 15 residues. Germline V gene data show CDR1 as SGDLS and CDR2 as YYNGEE. With 3 bases clipped from V and 4 bases from J, the junction kept 8 bases outside the gene matches. The CDR3: CASSALAGSFYEQYF. The DNA of the CDR3 is TGTGCCAGCAGCGCGCTAGCGGGATCGTTTTACGAGCAGTACTTC.

This clone was seen once. The genes are TRBV7-9 and TRBJ2-7; a possible D gene is TRBD2 (5 bases). The V gene lost 5 bases and the J gene lost 1 base, with 15 bases spanning the gap. The CDR3 extends over 15 amino acids. Germline lookup yields CDR1 SEHNR and CDR2 FQNEAQ (reference sequence). As DNA, the CDR3 is TGTGCCAGCAGCCGTGTAAGGTTAGCGTCCTACGAGCAGTACTTC. This encodes CASSRVRLASYEQYF.

Turning to this clone: The same CDR3 also results from other DNA sequences found in this sample. This sequence joins TRBV11-2 and TRBJ2-1; TRBD2 aligns across 12 bases. The CDR3 sequence is 14 residues long. Per the germline V gene, CDR1 is SGHAT and CDR2 is FQNNGV. V was pared by 5 bases and J by 7 bases, with 3 bases of the junction left unmatched. DNA for the CDR3: TGTGCCAGCAGCCCCGGACTAGCGGGAAATGAGCAGTTCTTC. Residues: CASSPGLAGNEQFF.

To note about this clone: This same CDR3 is encoded by further DNA sequences in the sample. V is TRBV7-2 and J is TRBJ2-7, with D possibly being TRBD1 or TRBD2 (6 bases each). The CDR3 is 15 residues long. V gave up 1 base and J gave up 0 bases, with 10 bases separating them. Germline CDR1 and CDR2: SGHTA and FQGNSA. The CDR3 sequence: CASSLEGGGSYEQYF. CDR3 nucleotide sequence: TGTGCCAGCAGCTTAGAAGGAGGGGGCTCCTACGAGCAGTACTTC.

In nucleotides, the CDR3 is TGTGCCAGCAGCCAAGGGGGGCCGGGCACCGGGGAGCTGTTTTTT. Its protein is CASSQGGPGTGELFF. The chain combines TRBV14 with TRBJ2-2; D possibly corresponds to TRBD1 (6 bases). The V and J ends lost 1 base and 4 bases respectively, with 10 bases between them. The CDR3 totals 15 residues. Germline lookup yields CDR1 SGHDN and CDR2 FVKESK.

This sequence joins TRBV6-1 and TRBJ2-7, with D maybe TRBD1 (5 bases). This CDR3 contains 16 residues. The germline gives CDR1 MNHNS, CDR2 SASEGT. V was pared by 2 bases and J by 0 bases, with 14 bases between. CDR3 nucleotide sequence: TGTGCCAGCAGTGAAAGGGGTAACCCCAACTCCTACGAGCAGTACTTC. Protein sequence: CASSERGNPNSYEQYF.

The V call is TRBV5-1, the J call TRBJ2-3; tentative D call: TRBD2 (7 bases). V lost 4 bases to trimming and J lost 2 bases, with 17 bases between them. This CDR3 region has 16 residues. The V gene's germline CDR1 is SGHRS and CDR2 YFSETQ. The CDR3 nucleotides read TGCGCCAGCAGCCCAGGACCCCGGGGGGCCACAGATACGCAGTATTTT. This gives the protein CASSPGPRGATDTQYF.

The chain couples TRBV30 to TRBJ2-2; unclear D gene. V was shortened by 0 bases and J by 5 bases, with 13 bases between the two germline ends. Germline V lookup: CDR1 GTSNPN, CDR2 SVGIG (reference sequence). The CDR3 runs 15 residues. The CDR3 region has the DNA TGTGCCTGGAGTGTACCGGGTCATATAACCGGGGAGCTGTTTTTT. This gives the protein CAWSVPGHITGELFF.

To note about this clone: Other DNA sequences of this sample code for an identical CDR3. The J gene is TRBJ1-1, the V gene TRBV20-1; unclear D gene. Deletions cut 5 bases from V and 2 bases from J, with 6 bases between. Germline values: CDR1 DFQATT, CDR2 SNEGSKA (reference sequence). This CDR3 has 11 residues. CDR3 loop: CSAGPNTEAFF. The CDR3 DNA reads as TGCAGTGCTGGCCCAAACACTGAAGCTTTCTTT.

The J gene is TRBJ2-6, the V gene TRBV7-9; 9 positions agree with TRBD1. The CDR3 spans 18 residues. The ends lost 5 bases at V and 2 bases at J; junction bases unmatched: 10. Germline V gene data show CDR1 as SEHNR and CDR2 as FQNEAQ (reference sequence). The CDR3 region is CASSGGDRESPGANVLTF. DNA for the CDR3: TGTGCCAGCAGCGGGGGGGACAGGGAATCCCCTGGGGCCAACGTCCTGACTTTC. Drawing the rest from reference TRBV7-9 and TRBJ2-6, the complete variable domain is DTGVSQNPRHKITKRGQNVTFRCDPISEHNRLYWYRQTLGQGPEFLTYFQNEAQLEKSRLLSDRFSAERPKGSFSTLEIQRTEQGDSAMYLCASSGGDRESPGANVLTFGAGSRLTVL.

V and J are TRBV9 and TRBJ2-5; TRBD2 agrees at 12 bases. V was clipped by 6 bases and J by 5 bases; unmatched bases: 8. The CDR3 is 15 residues long. Germline values: CDR1 SGDLS, CDR2 YYNGEE. The CDR3 DNA sequence: TGTGCCAGCAATCTAGCGGGAGGGCCATCGGAGACCCAGTACTTC. Amino acid sequence: CASNLAGGPSETQYF.

Comments on this clone: Other nucleotide sequences in the sample specify the same CDR3. The chain couples TRBV10-3 to TRBJ2-7, with 9 nucleotides matching TRBD1. Per the germline V gene, CDR1 is ENHRY and CDR2 is SYGVKD. Trimming removed 5 bases from V and 3 bases from J; junction bases left unmatched: 5. This CDR3 region has 14 residues. The DNA for the CDR3 is TGTGCCATCAGTCCCGGGACAGGGAACTACGAGCAGTACTTC. Amino acid sequence: CAISPGTGNYEQYF.

This chain connects TRBV2 to TRBJ1-5, with D unresolved. CDR3 size: 12 residues. CDR1 is SNHLY, CDR2 FYNNEI, per germline. V was trimmed by 8 bases and J by 3 bases, leaving 8 bases between them. DNA of the CDR3: TGTGCCAGCTCCGGATTCAATCAGCCCCAGCATTTT. This codes for CASSGFNQPQHF.

This chain joins TRBV7-2 and TRBJ2-3; D call uncertain. The CDR3 contains 13 residues. V lost 5 bases, J lost 6 bases, and 12 bases lay in between. In germline, CDR1 is SGHTA, CDR2 FQGNSA. CDR3 nucleotides: TGTGCCAGCAGCCCTAGGTATTGGGATACGCAGTATTTT. It translates to CASSPRYWDTQYF. The whole variable domain, remainder taken from reference TRBV7-2 and TRBJ2-3, is GAGVSQSPSNKVTEKGKDVELRCDPISGHTALYWYRQSLGQGLEFLIYFQGNSAPDKSGLPSDRFSAERTGGSVSTLTIQRTQQEDSAVYLCASSPRYWDTQYFGPGTRLTVL.

This CDR3 reads CASSSRTGLEKLFF. The CDR3 coding sequence is TGTGCCAGCAGCTCCCGGACAGGGCTCGAAAAACTGTTTTTT. V is TRBV6-5 and J is TRBJ1-4; 8 bases line up with TRBD1. The V gene's germline CDR1 is MNHEY and CDR2 SVGAGI. The trim removed 6 bases at V and 8 bases at J, leaving 8 bases unmatched. The CDR3 has 14 residues.

This clone came up once. The chain uses TRBV7-2 and TRBJ2-1, with 16 bases aligning to TRBD2. CDR1 and CDR2 (germline): SGHTA, FQGNSA. The V and J ends lost 4 bases and 8 bases, in that order; junction bases with no gene match: 2. The CDR3 runs to 15 residues. In DNA, the CDR3 is TGTGCCAGCAGCTCGGGACTAGCGGGAGGGTATGAGCAGTTCTTC. It yields the protein CASSSGLAGGYEQFF. The full variable domain, with the rest looked up from reference TRBV7-2 and TRBJ2-1, is GAGVSQSPSNKVTEKGKDVELRCDPISGHTALYWYRQSLGQGLEFLIYFQGNSAPDKSGLPSDRFSAERTGGSVSTLTIQRTQQEDSAVYLCASSSGLAGGYEQFFGPGTRLTVL.

The V and J genes are TRBV15 and TRBJ2-7; no definite D call. With 9 bases removed from V and 3 bases from J, the gap between germline ends came to 18 bases. CDR1 and CDR2 (germline): LNHNV, YYDKDF (reference sequence). This CDR3 is built from 14 residues. The CDR3 here is CATARNTGDYEQYF. The CDR3 DNA reads as TGTGCCACGGCACGGAACACGGGTGACTACGAGCAGTACTTC.

The chain recombines TRBV28 with TRBJ1-1; 10 bases map to TRBD1. This CDR3 has 15 residues. The germline gives CDR1 MDHEN, CDR2 SYDVKM. With 4 bases clipped from V and 0 bases from J, the junction kept 2 bases outside the gene matches. The CDR3 reads CASSSGQGMNTEAFF. The CDR3 DNA is TGTGCCAGCAGTTCGGGACAGGGGATGAACACTGAAGCTTTCTTT.

The rearrangement links TRBV7-8 to TRBJ2-7, with D perhaps matching TRBD2 (5 bases). The CDR3 totals 14 residues. Germline CDR1 reads SGHVS; CDR2 reads FQNEAQ. The V end was cut by 4 bases, the J end by 2 bases, with 12 bases between. The CDR3 protein is CASSSRRIPYEQYF. The DNA of the CDR3 is TGTGCCAGCAGCTCCCGGAGGATTCCCTACGAGCAGTACTTC.

This clone was seen only once. The J gene is TRBJ2-2, the V gene TRBV6-6; D unresolved. The V and J ends lost 6 bases and 1 base respectively, with 15 bases between them. This CDR3 has 16 residues. Germline assignment: CDR1 MNHNY and CDR2 SVGAGI (reference sequence). The chain's CDR3 is CASRGTTAVNTGELFF. For the CDR3, the DNA is TGTGCCAGCAGGGGAACGACCGCTGTGAACACCGGGGAGCTGTTTTTT.

This rearrangement joins TRBV29-1 to TRBJ2-2; perhaps TRBD2 as D (6 bases). The CDR3 consists of 14 residues. Germline V lookup: CDR1 SQVTM, CDR2 ANQGSEA. Trimming pared 6 bases from V and 0 bases from J, leaving 11 bases between. CDR3 protein: CSVYGTSNTGELFF. The DNA of the CDR3 is TGCAGCGTATACGGGACTTCGAACACCGGGGAGCTGTTTTTT.

This chain joins TRBV7-2 and TRBJ2-4; unclear D gene. Trimming removed 0 bases from V and 2 bases from J, with 5 bases in between. CDR3 length: 14 residues. CDR1 and CDR2 (germline): SGHTA, FQGNSA. Written as DNA, the CDR3 is TGTGCCAGCAGCTTAGCAGGCCCCAAAAACATTCAGTACTTC. Translation gives CASSLAGPKNIQYF.

Note on this clone: At the DNA level, this CDR3 is encoded by other sequences in the same sample as well. The chain employs TRBV10-1 and TRBJ2-5, with D perhaps TRBD2 (5 bases). CDR3 length equals 14 residues. The V gene's germline CDR1 is WNHNN and CDR2 SYGVQD (reference sequence). V dropped 0 bases and J dropped 2 bases, with 7 bases sitting between them. The CDR3 loop reads CASSESAGQETQYF. Written as DNA, the CDR3 is TGCGCCAGCAGTGAGTCCGCGGGTCAAGAGACCCAGTACTTC.

The rearrangement links TRBV27 to TRBJ2-5, with D possibly being TRBD1 or TRBD2 (5 bases each). V lost 7 bases and J lost 5, with 17 bases in between. The CDR3 length is 14 residues. Germline loops: CDR1 MNHEY, CDR2 SMNVEV (reference sequence). The CDR3 sequence: CASTRGPPRETQYF. The CDR3 nucleotides read TGTGCCAGCACCCGGGGACCTCCGAGGGAGACCCAGTACTTC.

About this clone itself: The same CDR3 is also encoded by other DNA sequences in this sample. V gene TRBV4-1 combines with J gene TRBJ2-7; D gene uncertain. The CDR3 contains 14 residues. The germline CDR1 and CDR2 sequences are MGHRA and YSYEKL. Trimming shortened V by 1 base and J by 0 bases, and 7 bases separated the two germline ends. The CDR3 is CASSQGRSSYEQYF. As DNA, the CDR3 is TGCGCCAGCAGCCAAGGCCGAAGCTCCTACGAGCAGTACTTC.

Here the CDR3 reads CASSGPGGFGNQPQHF. CDR3 in DNA: TGTGCCAGCAGTGGTCCCGGGGGATTCGGCAATCAGCCCCAGCATTTT. V usage is TRBV6-4 and J usage is TRBJ1-5; tentatively, D is TRBD1 (5 bases). This CDR3 contains 16 residues. V lost 4 bases to trimming and J lost 2 bases, with 15 bases between them. From germline, CDR1 is MRHNA and CDR2 SNTAGT.

The V and J genes are TRBV5-6 and TRBJ2-5; D gene ambiguous. Germline V gene sequence: CDR1 SGHDT, CDR2 YYEEEE. Deletions cut 1 base from V and 6 bases from J, with 13 bases between. CDR3 length equals 14 residues. The CDR3 loop reads CASSLSGDDKTQYF. The CDR3 nucleotides read TGTGCCAGCAGCTTGTCTGGGGATGACAAGACCCAGTACTTC.

This clone appeared a few times. The chain has TRBV11-2 and TRBJ1-1; D perhaps matches TRBD1 (5 bases). V dropped 2 bases and J dropped 5 bases, with 6 bases sitting between them. The CDR3 loop spans 12 amino acids. The V gene's germline CDR1 is SGHAT and CDR2 FQNNGV. The chain's CDR3 is CASSLWGTEAFF. The CDR3 DNA reads TGTGCCAGCAGCTTATGGGGGACTGAAGCTTTCTTT.